This T cell receptor beta chain was sequenced in a study of T cells in Graves' hyperthyroidism and ophthalmopathy. Participants, patients aged 18 to 65, had newly diagnosed hyperthyroidism with a duration under 2 months. This clonotype was seen ten or more times. The length of the CDR3 is 15 residues. Trimming removed 3 bases from V and 4 bases from J, with 14 bases in between. CDR1 and CDR2 from the germline V gene are SGHTA and FQGNSA. Regions amplified from RNA transcripts were the TCR beta CDR3 regions. An initial round of RT-PCR targeting the TCR CDR3 relied on the HTBI primer set. Using its own MiXCR run on the multiplex PCR reads, TCRdb lists one record per CDR3 protein. Of 300,000 to 450,000 distinct CDR3 sequences in the sample, approximately 15% were seen once.

The sample consisted of blood. The genes are TRBV7-2 and TRBJ2-3; weak D call: TRBD2 (5 bases). The sequence came from a woman aged 55-70 years with Graves' hyperthyroidism. The DNA of the CDR3 is TGTGCCAGCAGCTTTGGGCCAAGCGGAGCAGATACGCAGTATTTT. Translating it yields CASSFGPSGADTQYF. The full variable domain, rest sourced from reference TRBV7-2 and TRBJ2-3, is GAGVSQSPSNKVTEKGKDVELRCDPISGHTALYWYRQSLGQGLEFLIYFQGNSAPDKSGLPSDRFSAERTGGSVSTLTIQRTQQEDSAVYLCASSFGPSGADTQYFGPGTRLTVL.